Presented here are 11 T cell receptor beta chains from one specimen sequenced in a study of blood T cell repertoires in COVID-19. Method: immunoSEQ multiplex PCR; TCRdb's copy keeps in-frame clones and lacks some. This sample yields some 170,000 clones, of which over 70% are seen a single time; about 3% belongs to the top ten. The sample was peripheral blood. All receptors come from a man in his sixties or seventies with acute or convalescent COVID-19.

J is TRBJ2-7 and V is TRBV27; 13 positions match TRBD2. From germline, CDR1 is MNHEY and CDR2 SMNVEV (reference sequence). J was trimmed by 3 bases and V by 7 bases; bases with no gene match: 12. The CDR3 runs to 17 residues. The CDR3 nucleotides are TGTGCCAGCATTGGTCATCGACTAGCGGGAGGTATCTACGAGCAGTACTTC. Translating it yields CASIGHRLAGGIYEQYF.

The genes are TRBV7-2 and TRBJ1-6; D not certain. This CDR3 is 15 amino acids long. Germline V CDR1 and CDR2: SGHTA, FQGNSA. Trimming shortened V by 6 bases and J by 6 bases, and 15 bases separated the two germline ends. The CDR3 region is CASRTGGTVNSPLHF. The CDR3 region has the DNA TGTGCCAGCAGAACTGGTGGAACAGTTAATTCACCCCTCCACTTT. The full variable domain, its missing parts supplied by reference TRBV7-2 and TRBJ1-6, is GAGVSQSPSNKVTEKGKDVELRCDPISGHTALYWYRQSLGQGLEFLIYFQGNSAPDKSGLPSDRFSAERTGGSVSTLTIQRTQQEDSAVYLCASRTGGTVNSPLHFGNGTRLTVT.

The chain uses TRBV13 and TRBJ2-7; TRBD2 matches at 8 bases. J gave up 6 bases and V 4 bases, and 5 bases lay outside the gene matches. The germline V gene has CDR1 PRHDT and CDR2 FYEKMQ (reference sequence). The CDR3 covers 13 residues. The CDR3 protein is CASSSFGGAEQYF. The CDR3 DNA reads TGTGCCAGCAGCTCATTCGGGGGGGCCGAGCAGTACTTC.

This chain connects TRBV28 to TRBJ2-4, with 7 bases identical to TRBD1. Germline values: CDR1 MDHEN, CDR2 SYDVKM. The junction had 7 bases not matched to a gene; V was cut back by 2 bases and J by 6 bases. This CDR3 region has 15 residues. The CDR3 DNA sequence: TGTGCCAGCAGTTTAACGGGACAGTCCACAAACATTCAGTACTTC. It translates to CASSLTGQSTNIQYF.

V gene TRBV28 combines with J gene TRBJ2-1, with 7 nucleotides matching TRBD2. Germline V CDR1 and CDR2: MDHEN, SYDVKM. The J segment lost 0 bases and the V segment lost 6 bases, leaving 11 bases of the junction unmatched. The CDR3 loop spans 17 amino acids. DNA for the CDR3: TGTGCCAGCAGCCCTGTGGGGGGGGTTAGCTCCTACAATGAGCAGTTCTTC. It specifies CASSPVGGVSSYNEQFF.

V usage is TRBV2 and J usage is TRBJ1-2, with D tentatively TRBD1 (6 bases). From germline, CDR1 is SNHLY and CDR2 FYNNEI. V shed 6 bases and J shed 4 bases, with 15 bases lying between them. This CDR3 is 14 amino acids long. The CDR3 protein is CASRSTGTSYGYTF. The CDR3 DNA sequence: TGTGCCAGCAGATCCACAGGGACCTCCTATGGCTACACCTTC.

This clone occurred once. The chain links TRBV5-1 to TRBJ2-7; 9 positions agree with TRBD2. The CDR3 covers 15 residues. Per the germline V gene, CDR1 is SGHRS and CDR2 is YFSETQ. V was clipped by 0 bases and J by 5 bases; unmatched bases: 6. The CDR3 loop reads CASSLGLAVFDEQYF. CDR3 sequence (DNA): TGCGCCAGCAGCTTGGGACTAGCGGTCTTCGACGAGCAGTACTTC.

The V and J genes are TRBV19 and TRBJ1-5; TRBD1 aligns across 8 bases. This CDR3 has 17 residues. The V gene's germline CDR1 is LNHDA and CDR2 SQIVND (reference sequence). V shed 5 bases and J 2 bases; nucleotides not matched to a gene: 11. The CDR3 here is CASSLTLTGVRNQPQHF. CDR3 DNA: TGTGCCAGTAGTTTGACCTTGACAGGGGTGCGCAATCAGCCCCAGCATTTT.

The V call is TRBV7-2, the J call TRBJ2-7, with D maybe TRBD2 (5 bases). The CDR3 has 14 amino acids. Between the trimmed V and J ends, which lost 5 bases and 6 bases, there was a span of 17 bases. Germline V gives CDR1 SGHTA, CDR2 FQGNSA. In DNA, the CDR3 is TGTGCCAGCAGCCTGACGGGGATAGGACGCGAGCAGTACTTC. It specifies CASSLTGIGREQYF. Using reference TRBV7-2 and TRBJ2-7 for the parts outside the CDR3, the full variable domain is GAGVSQSPSNKVTEKGKDVELRCDPISGHTALYWYRQSLGQGLEFLIYFQGNSAPDKSGLPSDRFSAERTGGSVSTLTIQRTQQEDSAVYLCASSLTGIGREQYFGPGTRLTVT.

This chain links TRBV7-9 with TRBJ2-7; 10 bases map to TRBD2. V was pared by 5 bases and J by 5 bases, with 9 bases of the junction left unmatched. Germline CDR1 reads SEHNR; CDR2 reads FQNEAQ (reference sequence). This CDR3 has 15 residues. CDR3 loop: CASSPIAGGGHEQYF. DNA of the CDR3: TGTGCCAGCAGCCCCATAGCGGGAGGAGGCCACGAGCAGTACTTC.

As DNA, the CDR3 is TGTGCCTGGACTCCTCAGACCTACAATGAGCAGTTCTTC. This gives the protein CAWTPQTYNEQFF. The gene calls are TRBV30 and TRBJ2-1; D unresolved. CDR3 length: 13 residues. Trimming cost V 4 bases and J 2 bases, with 9 bases left between them. Germline loops: CDR1 GTSNPN, CDR2 SVGIG (reference sequence).